This TCR beta chain was observed in a study of response to subunit inactivated influenza vaccine. Germline-derived CDR1 and CDR2 are SEHNR and FQNEAQ (reference sequence). V trimming: 3 bases; J trimming: 4 bases; junction bases outside the gene matches: 5. This CDR3 region has 14 residues. In TCRdb, the RT-PCR reads were re-called with MiXCR into one record per CDR3 protein. The table lists 650,000 to 800,000 distinct CDR3 sequences, about 15% of them singletons. This clonotype was observed a handful of times. This receptor was taken from a man aged 45 to 65 who received an inactivated influenza vaccine. Sequenced material: PBMCs from blood, taken less than 15 days before vaccination. The chain uses TRBV7-9 and TRBJ2-5, with 7 bases fitting TRBD1. CDR3 sequence reads: CASSLGGQAETQYF. Here the CDR3 DNA reads TGTGCCAGCAGCTTGGGTGGACAGGCAGAGACCCAGTACTTC.